Listed below are T cell receptor beta chains from one sample, sequenced in a study of blood T cell repertoires in COVID-19. Only in-frame clones appear in the TCRdb table, and some are missing; sequencing was by immunoSEQ multiplex PCR. In the table there are 200,000 to 250,000 clones, about 85% of which are singletons. What was sequenced was peripheral blood. Receptor source: a man between 25 and 39 years old who had recovered from COVID-19. CDR3s include the opening cysteine and the closing phenylalanine or tryptophan. The order of the fields is CDR3 DNA, CDR3 protein, D gene, J gene, V gene, clone size. The D gene is left open where the match is weak. Size is omitted from some rows. Given values are once, few, many or a class for expanded clones.

CDR3nt: TGCGCCAGCAGCACGGGAGGCATCCCCGGCCAAGAGACCCAGTACTTC
CDR3aa: CASSTGGIPGQETQYF
d_gene: TRBD2
j_gene: TRBJ2-5
v_gene: TRBV5-1
abundance: NA

CDR3nt: TGTGCCAGCAGCCGCACTGGGCAGGGCAATGAGCAGTTCTTC
CDR3aa: CASSRTGQGNEQFF
d_gene: NA
j_gene: TRBJ2-1
v_gene: TRBV5-6
abundance: NA

CDR3nt: TGTGCCAGCAGCCGAGGACTAGCGGGGGCTACTGAGCAGTTCTTC
CDR3aa: CASSRGLAGATEQFF
d_gene: TRBD2
j_gene: TRBJ2-1
v_gene: TRBV3-1/TRBV3-2
abundance: NA

CDR3nt: TGTGCCAGCAGTGAAGCGGGCAGGGAAGGTGAGCAGTTCTTC
CDR3aa: CASSEAGREGEQFF
d_gene: NA
j_gene: TRBJ2-1
v_gene: TRBV2
abundance: NA

CDR3nt: TGTGCTAGTGGTTTGGCTCTCCGCGGGGTGGGGGGAGGCACAGATACGCAGTATTTT
CDR3aa: CASGLALRGVGGGTDTQYF
d_gene: NA
j_gene: TRBJ2-3
v_gene: TRBV12-5
abundance: NA

CDR3nt: TGTGCCAGCAGTTTTTGGGAGACAGGGGCTAGCACAGATACGCAGTATTTT
CDR3aa: CASSFWETGASTDTQYF
d_gene: TRBD1
j_gene: TRBJ2-3
v_gene: TRBV28
abundance: NA

CDR3nt: TGTGCCACCAGCAGAGCCCGGGGAGAAAGCACAGATACGCAGTATTTT
CDR3aa: CATSRARGESTDTQYF
d_gene: NA
j_gene: TRBJ2-3
v_gene: TRBV15
abundance: NA

CDR3nt: TGTGCCAGCAGCGGGGACAGGGTGAACAATCAGCCCCAGCATTTT
CDR3aa: CASSGDRVNNQPQHF
d_gene: TRBD1
j_gene: TRBJ1-5
v_gene: TRBV6-5
abundance: NA

CDR3nt: TGTGCCAGCAGCTTAACCCCACCTACTGGGGCCAACGTCCTGACTTTC
CDR3aa: CASSLTPPTGANVLTF
d_gene: NA
j_gene: TRBJ2-6
v_gene: TRBV7-9
abundance: NA

CDR3nt: TGTGCCAGCAGCATGGCGCAGGCCTGGGGCAATCAGCCCCAGCATTTT
CDR3aa: CASSMAQAWGNQPQHF
d_gene: NA
j_gene: TRBJ1-5
v_gene: TRBV5-5
abundance: NA

CDR3nt: TGTGCCAGCAGCTCCAGGGGATACGAGCAGTACTTC
CDR3aa: CASSSRGYEQYF
d_gene: NA
j_gene: TRBJ2-7
v_gene: TRBV13
abundance: NA

CDR3nt: TGTGCCAGCTGGGGTAGGCTACCGGGACTAGCAGCGTTTGAGCAGTTCTTC
CDR3aa: CASWGRLPGLAAFEQFF
d_gene: TRBD2
j_gene: TRBJ2-1
v_gene: TRBV2
abundance: NA

CDR3nt: TGTGCCAGCAGCTTGGGGACAGGGCCACAGACCCAGTACTTC
CDR3aa: CASSLGTGPQTQYF
d_gene: TRBD1
j_gene: TRBJ2-5
v_gene: TRBV7-9
abundance: NA

CDR3nt: TGTGCCAGCAGCCAGATAGCGGGGGCCCCCCAAGAGACCCAGTACTTC
CDR3aa: CASSQIAGAPQETQYF
d_gene: TRBD2
j_gene: TRBJ2-5
v_gene: TRBV3-1/TRBV3-2
abundance: NA

CDR3nt: TGCGCCAGCTCACCCCGGGGTCCTAGCACAGATACGCAGTATTTT
CDR3aa: CASSPRGPSTDTQYF
d_gene: NA
j_gene: TRBJ2-3
v_gene: TRBV5-1
abundance: NA

CDR3nt: TGTGCCAGCAGCTTGTCACGGGGCACCGGGGAGCTGTTTTTT
CDR3aa: CASSLSRGTGELFF
d_gene: NA
j_gene: TRBJ2-2
v_gene: TRBV5-8
abundance: NA

CDR3nt: TGTGCCAGCAGCCCCCGGGGGACTCCCGGAAATGAGCAGTTCTTC
CDR3aa: CASSPRGTPGNEQFF
d_gene: NA
j_gene: TRBJ2-1
v_gene: TRBV9
abundance: NA

CDR3nt: TGTGCCAGCAGCTTGGGGACAGCCGCCAATCAGCCCCAGCATTTT
CDR3aa: CASSLGTAANQPQHF
d_gene: NA
j_gene: TRBJ1-5
v_gene: TRBV5-5
abundance: NA

CDR3nt: TGTGCCAGCAGCCCCCTGTCAGGGTTCAACACTGAAGCTTTCTTT
CDR3aa: CASSPLSGFNTEAFF
d_gene: NA
j_gene: TRBJ1-1
v_gene: TRBV7-6
abundance: NA

CDR3nt: TGTGCCAGCAGGGGAGGGACACCTAGCAATCAGCCCCAGCATTTT
CDR3aa: CASRGGTPSNQPQHF
d_gene: NA
j_gene: TRBJ1-5
v_gene: TRBV6-6
abundance: NA

CDR3nt: TGTGCCAGCAGCTTAATCCCACAGGGAGAAGCTTTCTTT
CDR3aa: CASSLIPQGEAFF
d_gene: NA
j_gene: TRBJ1-1
v_gene: TRBV11-3
abundance: few

CDR3nt: TGTGCCAGCAGTGGAGGGAGGGCATCGGATAGCAATCAGCCCCAGCATTTT
CDR3aa: CASSGGRASDSNQPQHF
d_gene: NA
j_gene: TRBJ1-5
v_gene: TRBV6-1
abundance: NA

CDR3nt: TGTGCCAGCAGTGGACAGGGCCCCTACTCTGGAAACACCATATATTTT
CDR3aa: CASSGQGPYSGNTIYF
d_gene: TRBD1
j_gene: TRBJ1-3
v_gene: TRBV6-1
abundance: NA

CDR3nt: TGTGCCAGCAGCCAAGAATGGGCCCGAGGAGGGGACGAGCAGTACTTC
CDR3aa: CASSQEWARGGDEQYF
d_gene: NA
j_gene: TRBJ2-7
v_gene: TRBV14
abundance: NA

CDR3nt: TGTGCCAGCAGCCTAACAGGGGGCAGCACCGGGGAGCTGTTTTTT
CDR3aa: CASSLTGGSTGELFF
d_gene: TRBD1
j_gene: TRBJ2-2
v_gene: TRBV7-3
abundance: NA

CDR3nt: TGTGCCAGCAGCTTAGGCCGGGACAGCCTAGGGGGCTATGGCTACACCTTC
CDR3aa: CASSLGRDSLGGYGYTF
d_gene: TRBD1
j_gene: TRBJ1-2
v_gene: TRBV5-4
abundance: once

CDR3nt: TGTGCCAGCAGCCCTGCCGGGGGAGTCACAGATACGCAGTATTTT
CDR3aa: CASSPAGGVTDTQYF
d_gene: NA
j_gene: TRBJ2-3
v_gene: TRBV7-8
abundance: NA

CDR3nt: TGTGCCAGCATAACAGGGTCGGTCGGAAGCAATCAGCCCCAGCATTTT
CDR3aa: CASITGSVGSNQPQHF
d_gene: NA
j_gene: TRBJ1-5
v_gene: TRBV28
abundance: NA

CDR3nt: TGTGCCAGCAGTCCAGACGGGGGGTTAGGTGGAAACACCATATATTTT
CDR3aa: CASSPDGGLGGNTIYF
d_gene: NA
j_gene: TRBJ1-3
v_gene: TRBV6-6
abundance: NA

CDR3nt: TGTGCCAGCACCAGGCACTATGGCTACACCTTC
CDR3aa: CASTRHYGYTF
d_gene: NA
j_gene: TRBJ1-2
v_gene: TRBV2
abundance: NA

CDR3nt: TGCAGTGCCGACAGGGTAACTGAAGCTTTCTTT
CDR3aa: CSADRVTEAFF
d_gene: TRBD1
j_gene: TRBJ1-1
v_gene: TRBV20-1
abundance: NA

CDR3nt: TGTGCCAGCAGCCTAAGGGGCGGGAAGGATACGCAGTATTTT
CDR3aa: CASSLRGGKDTQYF
d_gene: NA
j_gene: TRBJ2-3
v_gene: TRBV3-1/TRBV3-2
abundance: NA

CDR3nt: TGTGCCAGCAGTGGCCCCGGGACAGGGGGATTTTTATGGTCACCCCTCCACTTT
CDR3aa: CASSGPGTGGFLWSPLHF
d_gene: TRBD1
j_gene: TRBJ1-6
v_gene: TRBV2
abundance: many

CDR3nt: TGTGCCAGCAGTTCAGGGGACACTGAAGCTTTCTTT
CDR3aa: CASSSGDTEAFF
d_gene: NA
j_gene: TRBJ1-1
v_gene: TRBV6-5
abundance: NA

CDR3nt: TGTGCCAGCAGCTTGGCCAGGACAGCCAACTACGAGCAGTACTTC
CDR3aa: CASSLARTANYEQYF
d_gene: NA
j_gene: TRBJ2-7
v_gene: TRBV5-5
abundance: once

CDR3nt: TGTGCCAGCAGTGAAGTACTAGCGGGGGGCAATGAGCAGTTCTTC
CDR3aa: CASSEVLAGGNEQFF
d_gene: TRBD2
j_gene: TRBJ2-1
v_gene: TRBV6-1
abundance: once

CDR3nt: TGTGCCAGCAGTTTTACAGGGAGCGGGACCTACGAGCAGTACTTC
CDR3aa: CASSFTGSGTYEQYF
d_gene: NA
j_gene: TRBJ2-7
v_gene: TRBV27
abundance: NA

CDR3nt: TGTGCCATCAGTGCAACCGGGACAGGGCATGGCTACACCTTC
CDR3aa: CAISATGTGHGYTF
d_gene: TRBD1
j_gene: TRBJ1-2
v_gene: TRBV10-3
abundance: NA

CDR3nt: TGTGCCAGCAAAGGGGGCAATCAGCCCCAGCATTTT
CDR3aa: CASKGGNQPQHF
d_gene: NA
j_gene: TRBJ1-5
v_gene: TRBV2
abundance: NA

CDR3nt: TGTGCCAGCAGCGTCGGACAGGGAGGGACCGGGGAGCTGTTTTTT
CDR3aa: CASSVGQGGTGELFF
d_gene: NA
j_gene: TRBJ2-2
v_gene: TRBV7-7
abundance: NA

CDR3nt: TGTGCCAGCAGCCAAGAGGCGGGGGCGACTGGGGCCAACGTCCTGACTTTC
CDR3aa: CASSQEAGATGANVLTF
d_gene: NA
j_gene: TRBJ2-6
v_gene: TRBV3-1/TRBV3-2
abundance: NA

CDR3nt: TGTGCCAGCAGTGGCCGTCTAGCGGGGGGGCCTTACTACAATGAGCAGTTCTTC
CDR3aa: CASSGRLAGGPYYNEQFF
d_gene: TRBD2
j_gene: TRBJ2-1
v_gene: TRBV2
abundance: many

CDR3nt: TGTGCCACGGGGGGCTCTGGAAACACCATATATTTT
CDR3aa: CATGGSGNTIYF
d_gene: NA
j_gene: TRBJ1-3
v_gene: TRBV19
abundance: NA

CDR3nt: TGTGCCAGCAGCCTGGGACAGGGCACCTACGAGCAGTACTTC
CDR3aa: CASSLGQGTYEQYF
d_gene: TRBD1
j_gene: TRBJ2-7
v_gene: TRBV7-8
abundance: few

CDR3nt: TGCGCCAGCAGCCCGGAGCCAGCCGCTAACTATGGCTACACCTTC
CDR3aa: CASSPEPAANYGYTF
d_gene: NA
j_gene: TRBJ1-2
v_gene: TRBV5-1
abundance: NA